The 4 T cell receptor beta chains listed next were all sequenced from one sample in a study of blood T cells in healthy people across ages. With a J-beta primer mix and a sample-barcoded 5' primer, a second PCR ran roughly 6 to 11 cycles. TCRdb re-called the 5' RACE reads with MiXCR, one entry per CDR3 protein. The sample lists approximately 1,700,000 distinct CDR3 sequences, more than 35% seen once, with 23% in the top ten. The sample was blood. The origin of the receptors is a human donor in good health.

This clonotype was counted many times. The chain recombines TRBV29-1 with TRBJ2-1; 12 bases fit TRBD2. The trim removed 6 bases at V and 10 bases at J, leaving 10 bases unmatched. The germline gives CDR1 SQVTM, CDR2 ANQGSEA. The CDR3 contains 14 residues. CDR3 protein: CSVPRLAGDYEQFF. In DNA form, the CDR3 reads TGCAGCGTCCCTAGACTAGCGGGGGATTACGAGCAGTTCTTC.

The chain uses TRBV20-1 and TRBJ2-1; TRBD2 matches at 7 bases. V lost 6 bases, J lost 4 bases, and 6 bases stayed unmatched. The germline CDR1 and CDR2 sequences are DFQATT and SNEGSKA (reference sequence). The CDR3 spans 13 residues. The CDR3 nucleotides are TGCAGTGCCCGTGGGCGGGGGTACAATGAGCAGTTCTTC. Protein: CSARGRGYNEQFF.

The rearrangement uses TRBV20-1 and TRBJ1-6; D not resolved. The CDR3 is 15 residues long. The germline V gene has CDR1 DFQATT and CDR2 SNEGSKA (reference sequence). V lost 0 bases and J 3 bases, leaving 9 bases between the germline ends. In DNA, the CDR3 is TGCAGTGCTAGAGATAGGGTGTTCTATAATTCACCCCTCCACTTT. Its translation: CSARDRVFYNSPLHF.

This rearrangement joins TRBV2 to TRBJ2-5; TRBD1 aligns across 8 bases. Germline V CDR1 and CDR2: SNHLY, FYNNEI. The CDR3 extends over 14 amino acids. The junction had 7 bases not matched to a gene; V was cut back by 6 bases and J by 4 bases. This chain's CDR3 is CASRLQGGGETQYF. In DNA form, the CDR3 reads TGTGCCAGCAGGCTACAGGGGGGCGGAGAGACCCAGTACTTC.